Listed below are T cell receptor beta chains from one sample, sequenced in a study of cytomegalovirus exposure and HLA in healthy donors. The repertoire was sequenced with immunoSEQ multiplex PCR; TCRdb's copy has only in-frame clones and lacks some. The sample contains more than 100,000 clones, roughly 74% of which appear only once. The sample taken for sequencing was PBMCs. The origin of the receptors is a woman aged 45-65 years in good health and CMV-seropositive. Each CDR3 is given with its conserved first and last residue. A D gene is named only where the DNA matches it firmly. Clone size is given for some rows only: seen once, a few or many times, or a class if the clone is expanded.

j_call v_call d_call clone_size cdr3_nt cdr3_aa
TRBJ1-5 TRBV6-1 TRBD1 NA TGTGCCAGCAGTCAAGACAGGGGTAGTTGGGGCAATCAGCCCCAGCATTTT CASSQDRGSWGNQPQHF
TRBJ2-2 TRBV30 NA NA TGTGCCTGGAGCGCCCAGGGGACCGGGGAGCTGTTTTTT CAWSAQGTGELFF
TRBJ1-1 TRBV18 TRBD1 few TGTGCCAGCTCACCCCTAGGGGGCCGGAACACTGAAGCTTTCTTT CASSPLGGRNTEAFF
TRBJ1-2 TRBV27 NA NA TGTGCCAGCAGTTTATCCGCCGGGGTGGGAGGCTACACCTTC CASSLSAGVGGYTF
TRBJ1-2 TRBV5-4 NA once TGTGCCAGCAGCTTCACGGGAAACTCCTATGGCTACACCTTC CASSFTGNSYGYTF
TRBJ2-3 TRBV6-5 NA NA TGTGCCAGCAGTTACGCGGGGACTAGCACAGATACGCAGTATTTT CASSYAGTSTDTQYF
TRBJ1-1 TRBV7-6 NA NA TGTGCCAGCAGCTTAGCGCTGGGGGGAGCGGGGAACACTGAAGCTTTCTTT CASSLALGGAGNTEAFF
TRBJ2-1 TRBV4-3 NA few TGCGCCAGCAGCCAAGCGTCTGAGCAGTTCTTC CASSQASEQFF
TRBJ2-7 TRBV2 NA NA TGTGCCAGCAGTCAACAGTATGCCTACGAGCAGTACTTC CASSQQYAYEQYF
TRBJ1-1 TRBV10-3 NA NA TGTGCCATCAGCGCTGGAACAGGGTTGGGTGAAGCTTTCTTT CAISAGTGLGEAFF
TRBJ2-6 TRBV7-6 TRBD1 NA TGTGCCAGCAGCTTGGCCGGGACAGGGATCTCTGGGGCCAACGTCCTGACTTTC CASSLAGTGISGANVLTF
TRBJ1-5 TRBV7-8 TRBD1 NA TGTGCCAGCAGCAGAGTCCTAGGACAGGGCCAGCCCCAGCATTTT CASSRVLGQGQPQHF
TRBJ2-5 TRBV10-3 TRBD2 NA TGTGCCATCAGCCGGACTAGCGGCGTTCAAGAGACCCAGTACTTC CAISRTSGVQETQYF
TRBJ2-1 TRBV5-1 TRBD1 NA TGCGCCAGCAGCCGGGACAGTAGCTCCTACAATGAGCAGTTCTTC CASSRDSSSYNEQFF
TRBJ2-3 TRBV30 NA NA TGTGCCTGGAGTGTTGGCGGGAACACAGATACGCAGTATTTT CAWSVGGNTDTQYF
TRBJ1-5 TRBV28 TRBD1 NA TGTGCCAGCAGCCGTAGACAGGGGTCAAATCAGCCCCAGCATTTT CASSRRQGSNQPQHF
TRBJ2-1 TRBV2 NA NA TGTGCCAGCAGGGATACTAGTACCAATGAGCAGTTCTTC CASRDTSTNEQFF
TRBJ2-3 TRBV4-2 TRBD2 NA TGTGCCAGCAGCCAAGCTACGCCAGGTTCTTCTGGGCTAGCGGGCGAAGATACGCAGTATTTT CASSQATPGSSGLAGEDTQYF
TRBJ1-6 TRBV9 NA NA TGTGCCAGCAGCGTTGGAGGAACCTCACCCCTCCACTTT CASSVGGTSPLHF
TRBJ2-7 TRBV6-6 NA NA TGTGCCAGCAGTTACTCCGGCGCAGGGAAGGGCTACGAGCAGTACTTC CASSYSGAGKGYEQYF
TRBJ1-4 TRBV4-1 NA NA TGCGCCAGCAGATCAGGGGAGATGACTGAAAAACTGTTTTTT CASRSGEMTEKLFF
TRBJ2-1 TRBV5-4 TRBD2 once TGTGCCAGCAGCTCGCCCGCGGGGGGGACTTACAATGAGCAGTTCTTC CASSSPAGGTYNEQFF
TRBJ2-5 TRBV7-8 TRBD1 once TGTGCCCTGGGGGACAGTTACCAAGAGACCCAGTACTTC CALGDSYQETQYF
TRBJ2-5 TRBV2 TRBD2 NA TGTGCCAGCGGACTAGAAAGGGAGACCCAGTACTTC CASGLERETQYF
TRBJ2-2 TRBV28 NA NA TGTGCCAGTTTGCCCCCTATCCCCGCGAACACCGGGGAGCTGTTTTTT CASLPPIPANTGELFF
TRBJ1-3 TRBV7-8 NA NA TGTGCCAGCAGCCGAGGTGGAAACACCATATATTTT CASSRGGNTIYF
TRBJ1-1 TRBV7-9 NA NA TGTGCCAGCAGAAGGGGAACAAGGACTGAAGCTTTCTTT CASRRGTRTEAFF
TRBJ2-3 TRBV9 NA NA TGTGCCAGCAGCGTAGGAGTTAGTGAGACAGTGAGGGATACGCAGTATTTT CASSVGVSETVRDTQYF
TRBJ1-2 TRBV27 NA NA TGTGCCAGCAGTCCCCAGGGTTGCGGCTACACCTTC CASSPQGCGYTF
TRBJ1-2 TRBV2 TRBD1 NA TGTGCCAGCACCCCCGCGACAGGGGTTTATGGCTACACCTTC CASTPATGVYGYTF
TRBJ2-2 TRBV5-4 TRBD1 NA TGTGCCAGCAGCTTAGTGGACAGGGTGAACACCGGGGAGCTGTTTTTT CASSLVDRVNTGELFF
TRBJ1-6 TRBV6-6 NA NA TGTGCCAGCAGTTCCGGGCGGGTCCTCCACTTT CASSSGRVLHF
TRBJ2-2 TRBV5-1 TRBD1 NA TGCGCCAGCAGCCCGCGGACAGGCACGAACACCGGGGAGCTGTTTTTT CASSPRTGTNTGELFF
TRBJ1-2 TRBV5-6 TRBD1 NA TGTGCCAGCAGCTTGGGGACAGGGAACTATGGCTACACCTTC CASSLGTGNYGYTF
TRBJ1-2 TRBV5-8 TRBD1 NA TGTGCCAGCAGCAAGAGGGACAGCTACTATGGCTACACCTTC CASSKRDSYYGYTF
TRBJ1-1 TRBV5-1 NA NA TGCGCCAGCAGCCCCTGGGGGGGGCCCACTGAAGCTTTCTTT CASSPWGGPTEAFF
TRBJ1-2 TRBV30 NA NA TGTGCCTGGAGAGTAGAAGTTGAGGGCTACACCTTC CAWRVEVEGYTF
TRBJ1-5 TRBV2 NA NA TGTGCCAGCAACTTCCGGGTAGGGGATCAGCCCCAGCATTTT CASNFRVGDQPQHF
TRBJ2-5 TRBV19 TRBD1 few TGTGCCAGTAGCCCGGGACAGGGGGAAGCGGCCCAGTACTTC CASSPGQGEAAQYF
TRBJ2-7 TRBV5-4 NA NA TGTGCCAGCAGCTCCGGCCGTAGGGGAAGGGCAGGGGACGAGCAGTACTTC CASSSGRRGRAGDEQYF
TRBJ2-4 TRBV30 NA once TGTGCCTGGTCTACAGGGACGGGAAACATTCAGTACTTC CAWSTGTGNIQYF
TRBJ2-3 TRBV9 NA NA TGTGCCAGCAGTGCAGGGACTGGGGCGGCAGATACGCAGTATTTT CASSAGTGAADTQYF
TRBJ2-7 TRBV5-1 TRBD2 NA TGCGCCAGCAGCTTGGGGGGGACTAGCGGGGGTTCTAACGAGCAGTACTTC CASSLGGTSGGSNEQYF